The entry that follows covers one TCR beta chain sequence. Its cognate antigen is unknown. The data originate from a study of cytomegalovirus exposure and HLA in healthy donors. The CDR3 has 13 residues. CDR1 and CDR2 (germline): SGHDN, FVKESK. Germline trimming cut 5 bases from V and 6 bases from J; bases unmatched to any gene: 5. Study-wide points: Available immune exposure information was restricted to CMV serostatus only. Researchers left out some V segments, among them TRBV6-2 and TRBV6-3, as indistinguishable.

The study ran its PCR with 60 Vbeta and 13 Jbeta primers. The data were produced by immunoSEQ multiplex PCR, yet TCRdb's version contains in-frame clones alone and is incomplete. This sample yields approximately 150,000 clones, of which roughly two thirds are seen a single time; about 5% belongs to the top ten. The J gene is TRBJ1-2, the V gene TRBV14; 8 bases are shared with TRBD1. The clonotype originates from a woman younger than 30 in good health and CMV-seropositive. Material: PBMCs. CDR3 sequence: CASSSRGRDGYTF. The CDR3 DNA is TGTGCCAGCAGCTCCAGGGGGCGCGATGGCTACACCTTC.